This passage covers 30 T cell receptor beta chains from one sample sequenced in a study of human T cells and chemical hapten exposure. As for time point: patch test 1, 2 weeks after DPC sensitization. Specified treatment: therapeutic diphenylcyclopropenone sensitization with weekly scalp DPC. TCRdb used MiXCR to reprocess the RACE reads, holding one entry per CDR3 protein. The sample records some 83,000 distinct CDR3 sequences, around 10% being singletons. Sequenced here: whole blood, sampled in connection with sensitization to the hapten diphenylcyclopropenone (DPC). The origin of the receptors is a woman aged 50 to 60 with alopecia areata. Some clones in this sample may be carry-over from other donors' samples.

Note on this clonotype: The junction and the germline gene differ at one end; a read error may be behind it. The rearrangement joins TRBV15 to TRBJ1-4, with no clear D. The CDR3 is 12 amino acids. CDR1 LNHNV and CDR2 YYDKDF come from the germline V gene (reference sequence). CDR3 region: CVTSRGNEKLFF. CDR3 nucleotides: TGTGTCACCAGCAGAGGGAATGAAAAACTGTTTTTT. The variable domain in full, completed from reference TRBV15 and TRBJ1-4, reads DAMVIQNPRYQVTQFGKPVTLSCSQTLNHNVMYWYQQKSSQAPKLLFHYYDKDFNNEADTPDNFQSRRPNTSFCFLDIRSPGLGDTAMYLCVTSRGNEKLFFGSGTQLSVL.

This chain links TRBV9 with TRBJ2-2; D is uncertain. Germline CDR1 is SGDLS and CDR2 is YYNGEE. CDR3 size: 13 residues. V dropped 6 bases and J dropped 1 base, with 7 bases sitting between them. The CDR3 bases are TGTGCCAGCAATAGTGGGAACACCGGGGAGCTGTTTTTT. Translating gives CASNSGNTGELFF. The whole variable domain, filled in from reference TRBV9 and TRBJ2-2, reads DSGVTQTPKHLITATGQRVTLRCSPRSGDLSVYWYQQSLDQGLQFLIQYYNGEERAKGNILERFSAQQFPDLHSELNLSSLELGDSALYFCASNSGNTGELFFGEGSRLTVL.

This clonotype was found many times. The chain employs TRBV20-1 and TRBJ1-1; 10 nucleotides align to TRBD1. V lost 0 bases, J lost 5 bases, and 6 bases stayed unmatched. The CDR3 runs to 15 residues. The V gene's germline CDR1 is DFQATT and CDR2 SNEGSKA (reference sequence). CDR3 amino acids: CSARDTRTGGTEAFF. In nucleotides, the CDR3 is TGCAGTGCTAGAGATACGAGGACAGGGGGGACTGAAGCTTTCTTT.

This clonotype was counted ten times or more. V gene TRBV7-9 combines with J gene TRBJ1-6; 10 nucleotides agree with TRBD1. The germline V gene encodes CDR1 SEHNR and CDR2 FQNEAQ (reference sequence). The CDR3 is made up of 15 amino acids. V shed 7 bases, J shed 10 bases, and the junction held 10 bases outside the gene matches. The CDR3 protein is CASNTDRGGLSPLHF. DNA for the CDR3: TGTGCCAGCAATACGGACAGGGGGGGTTTATCACCCCTCCACTTT.

V usage is TRBV2 and J usage is TRBJ1-5, with a weak D call TRBD1 (6 bases). The V end was cut by 8 bases, the J end by 1 base, with 15 bases between. Germline V gene sequence: CDR1 SNHLY, CDR2 FYNNEI. The CDR3 consists of 15 residues. CDR3 protein: CASQRDMGSNQPQHF. Here the CDR3 DNA reads TGTGCCAGCCAAAGGGACATGGGGAGCAATCAGCCCCAGCATTTT.

The chain combines TRBV29-1 with TRBJ1-5, with D perhaps matching TRBD1 (5 bases). The CDR3 contains 14 residues. Deletions cut 5 bases from V and 9 bases from J, with 20 bases between. Germline V CDR1 and CDR2: SQVTM, ANQGSEA. CDR3 in DNA: TGCAGCGTTAGATTCCCGGGACCCCTAGGGCCCCAGCATTTT. It codes for CSVRFPGPLGPQHF.

This clonotype was observed a few times. The chain joins TRBV7-7 to TRBJ2-3, with 9 bases matching TRBD2. Germline CDR1 is SSHAT and CDR2 is FNYEAQ (reference sequence). Trimming cost V 3 bases and J 8 bases; bases outside gene matches: 3. This CDR3 contains 13 residues. CDR3 coding DNA: TGTGCCAGCAGCTTGCTAGCGGGAAGTACGCAGTATTTT. It translates to CASSLLAGSTQYF.

This clonotype was recorded a few times. This chain uses TRBV5-6 with TRBJ2-5, with D maybe TRBD1 (5 bases). The CDR3 extends over 13 amino acids. Germline V gene data show CDR1 as SGHDT and CDR2 as YYEEEE. Trimming shortened V by 2 bases and J by 5 bases, and 10 bases separated the two germline ends. The CDR3 bases are TGTGCCAGCAGCTTCCAGGGAACCGAGACCCAGTACTTC. Its protein is CASSFQGTETQYF.

This chain uses TRBV12-3 or TRBV12-4 with TRBJ1-1; D gene ambiguous. With 8 bases removed from V and 5 bases from J, the gap between germline ends came to 15 bases. CDR3 size: 13 residues. CDR3 coding DNA: TGTGCCAGCCTACGGCCTGGGGAGACTGAAGCTTTCTTT. Protein: CASLRPGETEAFF.

The sample holds many counts of this clonotype. The V call is TRBV20-1, the J call TRBJ2-7; the D gene is possibly TRBD1 (5 bases). V was pared by 5 bases and J by 2 bases, with 10 bases between. The V gene's germline CDR1 is DFQATT and CDR2 SNEGSKA (reference sequence). The CDR3 is made up of 12 amino acids. This CDR3 is CSAPLDTYEQYF. The CDR3 region has the DNA TGCAGTGCTCCGCTGGACACCTACGAGCAGTACTTC.

This clonotype showed up many times. This chain uses TRBV30 with TRBJ1-1; TRBD1 aligns across 8 bases. The CDR3 is made up of 14 amino acids. Germline loops: CDR1 GTSNPN, CDR2 SVGIG (reference sequence). The ends lost 3 bases at V and 0 bases at J; junction bases unmatched: 3. In DNA, the CDR3 is TGTGCCTGGAGCTCGGACAGGGTGAACACTGAAGCTTTCTTT. This gives the protein CAWSSDRVNTEAFF. The variable domain in full, with the rest retrieved from reference TRBV30 and TRBJ1-1, is SQTIHQWPATLVQPVGSPLSLECTVEGTSNPNLYWYRQAAGRGLQLLFYSVGIGQISSEVPQNLSASRPQDRQFILSSKKLLLSDSGFYLCAWSSDRVNTEAFFGQGTRLTVV.

A few counts support this clonotype. V gene TRBV11-1 combines with J gene TRBJ1-2; 7 nucleotides align to TRBD1. The V and J ends lost 4 bases and 6 bases, in that order; junction bases with no gene match: 11. This CDR3 spans 15 amino acids. Germline V gene lookup returns CDR1 SGHAT and CDR2 FQDESV (reference sequence). CDR3 in DNA: TGTGCCAGCAGCTCCGGAGGGCAGGGGGTACATGGCTACACCTTC. It encodes CASSSGGQGVHGYTF.

This clonotype came up a few times. This sequence joins TRBV18 and TRBJ1-1; D remains ambiguous. The CDR3 runs 14 residues. Trimming took off 2 bases at V and 10 bases at J, with 17 bases between the two ends. CDR1 and CDR2 (germline): KGHSH, LQKENI. CDR3 coding DNA: TGTGCCAGCTCACCAAGCTCCCGGGCCGAAAGAGCTTTCTTT. Protein: CASSPSSRAERAFF. The complete variable domain, with remaining parts taken from reference TRBV18 and TRBJ1-1, reads NAGVMQNPRHLVRRRGQEARLRCSPMKGHSHVYWYRQLPEEGLKFMVYLQKENIIDESGMPKERFSAEFPKEGPSILRIQQVVRGDSAAYFCASSPSSRAERAFFGQGTRLTVV.

A few counts support this clonotype. The chain is built from TRBV7-9 and TRBJ1-5, with D perhaps TRBD1 (5 bases). V was pared by 5 bases and J by 2 bases, with 13 bases between. CDR3 size: 15 residues. The V gene's germline CDR1 is SEHNR and CDR2 FQNEAQ (reference sequence). The CDR3 loop is CASSTGLLGNQPQHF. The CDR3 region has the DNA TGTGCCAGCAGCACAGGCTTACTGGGCAATCAGCCCCAGCATTTT.

This clonotype was observed a few times. The chain recombines TRBV7-2 with TRBJ2-1; TRBD2 is a possible D gene (5 bases). The CDR3 covers 12 residues. Germline lookup yields CDR1 SGHTA and CDR2 FQGNSA. The V gene lost 3 bases and the J gene lost 16 bases, with 16 bases spanning the gap. CDR3 loop: CASSLIAPNLFF. The DNA for the CDR3 is TGTGCCAGCAGCTTGATAGCGCCCAACCTCTTCTTC.

This clonotype was found many times. The gene calls are TRBV6-6 and TRBJ1-3; D possibly corresponds to TRBD1 (6 bases). CDR1 and CDR2 (germline): MNHNY, SVGAGI (reference sequence). The length of the CDR3 is 17 residues. V lost 2 bases and J lost 2, with 16 bases in between. The CDR3 reads CASSYGIPTGPGNTIYF. The CDR3 coding sequence is TGTGCCAGCAGTTACGGAATCCCGACAGGTCCTGGAAACACCATATATTTT.

Ten or more counts support this clonotype. V usage is TRBV9 and J usage is TRBJ2-5; the D gene could be TRBD1 or TRBD2 (5 bases each). This CDR3 contains 12 residues. V was shortened by 0 bases and J by 5 bases, with 5 bases between the two germline ends. Germline CDR1 reads SGDLS; CDR2 reads YYNGEE. The CDR3 DNA sequence: TGTGCCAGCAGCGTAGGGGGGGAGACCCAGTACTTC. This translates into CASSVGGETQYF.

The table lists this clonotype with a few counts. CDR3 DNA: TGTGCCAGCAGTTCCTCGGGACAGGGCCCGTCCTACGAGCAGTACTTC. Translated, it gives CASSSSGQGPSYEQYF. The chain recombines TRBV6-6 with TRBJ2-7; 9 bases line up with TRBD1. V shed 4 bases, J shed 1 base, and the junction held 8 bases outside the gene matches. The CDR3 runs to 16 residues. Germline V gene data show CDR1 as MNHNY and CDR2 as SVGAGI (reference sequence).

This clonotype turned up a few times. This sequence joins TRBV5-1 and TRBJ2-2; the D is unclear. The CDR3 is 14 amino acids. Trimming removed 0 bases at V and 4 bases at J, with 7 bases between. CDR1 and CDR2 (germline): SGHRS, YFSETQ. CDR3: CASSLGQLTGELFF. Here the CDR3 DNA reads TGCGCCAGCAGCTTGGGGCAGCTCACCGGGGAGCTGTTTTTT. The variable domain in full, completed from reference TRBV5-1 and TRBJ2-2, reads KAGVTQTPRYLIKTRGQQVTLSCSPISGHRSVSWYQQTPGQGLQFLFEYFSETQRNKGNFPGRFSGRQFSNSRSEMNVSTLELGDSALYLCASSLGQLTGELFFGEGSRLTVL.

This clonotype was observed at least ten times. CDR3 coding DNA: TGTGCCAGCAGCGTAGAAGGGGCCGGTACAGATACGCAGTATTTT. Residues: CASSVEGAGTDTQYF. V gene TRBV9 combines with J gene TRBJ2-3, with D possibly matching TRBD1 (5 bases). The V gene's germline CDR1 is SGDLS and CDR2 YYNGEE. The V gene lost 0 bases and the J gene lost 3 bases, with 11 bases spanning the gap. CDR3 size: 15 residues.

This clonotype came up many times. The DNA for the CDR3 is TGTGCCAGCAGCCAAGGGGGAACAGGGAGTAACTATGGCTACACCTTC. This encodes CASSQGGTGSNYGYTF. The V call is TRBV7-2, the J call TRBJ1-2; tentatively, D is TRBD1 (6 bases). In germline, CDR1 is SGHTA, CDR2 FQGNSA. The CDR3 totals 16 residues. V was clipped by 5 bases and J by 1 base, with 17 bases between them.

CDR3 region: CASSLTRGSNQPQHF. DNA for the CDR3: TGTGCCAGCAGCTTAACGAGGGGTTCCAATCAGCCCCAGCATTTT. The rearrangement joins TRBV7-2 to TRBJ1-5; tentatively, D is TRBD1 (5 bases). CDR3 length: 15 amino acids. Trimming took off 2 bases at V and 3 bases at J, with 11 bases between the two ends. Germline V gene lookup returns CDR1 SGHTA and CDR2 FQGNSA.

The V call is TRBV15, the J call TRBJ1-1; maybe TRBD1 (5 bases). V gave up 5 bases and J gave up 2 bases, with 9 bases separating them. This CDR3 has 13 amino acids. Germline assignment: CDR1 LNHNV and CDR2 YYDKDF (reference sequence). The CDR3 DNA reads TGTGCCACCAGCCAGGGTTTAAACACTGAAGCTTTCTTT. This sequence encodes CATSQGLNTEAFF.

This chain links TRBV7-2 with TRBJ2-3; tentatively, D is TRBD1 (6 bases). The CDR3 runs 17 residues. Germline CDR1 is SGHTA and CDR2 is FQGNSA. V lost 1 base and J 7 bases, leaving 21 bases between the germline ends. This CDR3 reads CASSLGGGAAVGNTQYF. As DNA, the CDR3 is TGTGCCAGCAGCTTAGGTGGGGGCGCGGCGGTGGGGAATACGCAGTATTTT.

This chain connects TRBV7-2 to TRBJ1-1; unclear D gene. Trimming pared 5 bases from V and 8 bases from J, leaving 18 bases between. The CDR3 contains 14 residues. The germline V gene has CDR1 SGHTA and CDR2 FQGNSA. CDR3 residues: CASSAIRRLPEAFF. In DNA, the CDR3 is TGTGCCAGCAGCGCGATACGTCGTCTCCCCGAAGCTTTCTTT.

This clonotype was detected ten times or more. The chain combines TRBV29-1 with TRBJ2-3, with TRBD1 identical over 10 bases. Trimming removed 7 bases from V and 2 bases from J; junction bases left unmatched: 6. Germline V gene sequence: CDR1 SQVTM, CDR2 ANQGSEA. This CDR3 has 14 amino acids. CDR3 sequence reads: CSGGTGATTDTQYF. For the CDR3, the DNA is TGCAGCGGGGGGACAGGGGCCACCACAGATACGCAGTATTTT.

This clonotype was counted between two and nine times. This chain joins TRBV4-1 and TRBJ2-3; 10 bases map to TRBD2. The V gene's germline CDR1 is MGHRA and CDR2 YSYEKL. V shed 7 bases, J shed 7 bases, and the junction held 8 bases outside the gene matches. This CDR3 spans 14 amino acids. Here the CDR3 reads CASKSAGGAYTQYF. For the CDR3, the DNA is TGCGCCAGCAAGTCAGCGGGAGGGGCCTATACGCAGTATTTT.

This clonotype was observed many times. V gene TRBV30 combines with J gene TRBJ1-1, with a possible D match to TRBD1 (5 bases). This CDR3 contains 12 residues. V lost 5 bases and J lost 4, with 11 bases in between. The germline V gene has CDR1 GTSNPN and CDR2 SVGIG (reference sequence). The CDR3 nucleotides read TGTGCCTGGCAGGGTTTGAGCACTGAAGCTTTCTTT. As protein: CAWQGLSTEAFF.

The gene calls are TRBV27 and TRBJ1-1; no reliable D call. This CDR3 has 13 residues. Trimming took 6 bases from V and 3 from J, leaving 11 bases between them. In germline, CDR1 is MNHEY, CDR2 SMNVEV (reference sequence). The CDR3 nucleotides read TGTGCCAGCAGGAAACAGAGGGACACTGAAGCTTTCTTT. Translation: CASRKQRDTEAFF.

This clonotype has only a few counts. The J gene is TRBJ1-2, the V gene TRBV19; D unresolved. The V end lost 4 bases, the J end lost 4 bases, and 4 bases lay between the germline ends. The CDR3 extends over 11 amino acids. Germline CDR1 reads LNHDA; CDR2 reads SQIVND (reference sequence). The CDR3 bases are TGTGCCAGTAGTACGAGCTATGGCTACACCTTC. Its translation: CASSTSYGYTF.